Described below is a single T cell receptor (beta chain) sequence and its context. The specificity of this receptor is unknown. One junction end does not reproduce the germline sequence, and a read error may be involved. Any patient with an uncontrolled infection, another autoimmune disease, pregnancy or lactation was excluded. Clinical symptoms, serum thyroxine and TRAb, thyroid ultrasound, and orbital computed tomography formed the basis for the diagnoses. Total RNA was extracted with Trizol reagent, and quality was checked on an Agilent 2100 Bioanalyzer. This sample is drawn from a study of T cells in Graves' hyperthyroidism and ophthalmopathy (dated by TCRdb to about 2019). Turning to the overall study: To identify distinguishing TCR V-J signatures, a discovery cohort of about 100 patients was used, comprising under 45 with Graves' ophthalmopathy and 57 with stable Graves' hyperthyroidism. Prospective prediction of ophthalmopathy was tested in an independent validation cohort consisting of 18 hyperthyroidism patients and 17 patients who later progressed to ophthalmopathy. The roughly 94 discovery patients were randomly divided into training and test sets at a 7:3 ratio. The study also compared thyroid tissue and blood T-cell repertoires from five or six Graves' hyperthyroidism patients. Following sampling, methimazole starting at 30 mg daily was given to hyperthyroidism patients, and high-dose intravenous methylprednisolone was given to ophthalmopathy patients. The paper reports TCR Vbeta CDR3 sequencing of some 140 peripheral blood samples: 43 ophthalmopathy, 75 to 80 hyperthyroidism and approximately 17 progressor patients. What the authors observed across the whole study: In validation, the model predicted progression to ophthalmopathy a median of approximately 6.6 months before onset, with 65% to 71% sensitivity and roughly 77% specificity. A 13 V-J signature model separated ophthalmopathy from stable hyperthyroidism, with around 90% sensitivity and roughly 81% specificity in cross-validation and 80%/75% in testing. No statistical method was used to fix the sample size in advance, and group allocation was not hidden from the investigators. Blood samples also contained most of the expanded thyroid clonotypes (frequency above 0.001), which suggests that blood repertoires may reflect thyroid immune responses.

Amplification of TCR beta CDR3 regions was carried out from RNA transcripts. A first-round RT-PCR of the TCR CDR3 used the HTBI primer set with the Qiagen OneStep RT-PCR kit. The libraries were constructed in a second round of multiplex PCR and then size-selected and purified. Paired-end sequencing of the libraries was performed with 100 bp reads on an Illumina HiSeq2000. As for how the authors treated the data: SOAPnuke was used to process the raw data, removing reads that contained adapters or uncalled bases, had a mean Phred below 15, or lacked an exact match to the constant primer or identifier. COPE v1.2.5 was used to merge the high-quality paired reads, and each unique nucleotide sequence was defined as a clonotype. MiTCR v1.1 was used to align the clonotypes against IMGT TRBV, TRBD and TRBJ reference segments. The analysis included only V-J combinations with a frequency above 0.0001, which together covered roughly 99% of the repertoires. A TCS score was defined as the ratio of F50 (clonal expansion) to E x V (chaos), with BLOSUM62-based TCRdist applied between CDR3 peptides within each V-J. Welch's t-statistics and random forest reduced fewer than 600 V-J features to 13, which were used in a naive Bayes classifier (R e1071). The Morisita-Horn index was used to measure how similar the thyroid and blood repertoires were. In TCRdb, the public reads were trimmed at Q25 with fastp and aligned with MiXCR, with productive beta chains retained. Each entry merges the rows of one CDR3 protein and shows their most common DNA and genes. It is TCRdb's table, rather than the study itself, that gives the V and J calls and clone size. The sample contains 660,000 or so distinct CDR3 sequences, roughly 45% of them found a single time. More than 7% of the sample is held by the ten biggest clonotypes.

The TCR originated in an adult man with Graves' disease, either hyperthyroidism or ophthalmopathy (not recorded which). Input material: peripheral blood or thyroid tissue (not recorded which).

CDR3 loop: CASSLRDRGPSGANVLTF. In nucleotide form, the sequence is TGTGCCAGCAGCTTACGGGACAGGGGCCCCTCTGGGGCCAACGTCCTGACTTTC. The rearrangement joined TRBV15 to TRBJ2-6; TRBD1 lines up with 10 middle nucleotides. Measured from the cysteine to the phenylalanine, the CDR3 is 18 residues long. The entry retains the CDR3 DNA only, 54 bases that are in frame from base 1. CDR1 and CDR2, per the germline V gene (reference sequence), are LNHNV and YYDKDF.